This T cell receptor (beta chain) comes out of a study of shared clonotypes between healthy human individuals. As for the study in general: Donors consisted of two women and a few men between 18 and 49. Study-wide findings and caveats: For naive CD4 cells, approximately 4.7% of clonotypes were shared across a few donors.

Every donor was a Caucasian adult from Nashville, Tennessee. As for this clone: Antigen: not known.

Produced via immunoSEQ multiplex PCR; TCRdb's table is partial and in-frame only. The profile covers more than 900,000 clones, with around 78% appearing a single time and 0.61% taken by the ten largest. In germline, CDR1 is MNHEY, CDR2 SMNVEV (reference sequence). CDR3 length: 14 amino acids. Trimming cost V 5 bases and J 7 bases, with 12 bases left between them. Material for sequencing was memory CD4+ T cells from PBMCs. Subset in this sample: CD45RA-negative fraction. The receptor was isolated from a man between 18 and 35 years old in good health. Some clones in this sample may be carry-over from other donors' samples. The chain recombines TRBV27 with TRBJ1-6, with D perhaps matching TRBD1 (5 bases). The CDR3 sequence: CASSRQGQNSPLHF. CDR3 sequence (DNA): TGTGCCAGCAGTCGGCAGGGTCAAAATTCACCCCTCCACTTT.